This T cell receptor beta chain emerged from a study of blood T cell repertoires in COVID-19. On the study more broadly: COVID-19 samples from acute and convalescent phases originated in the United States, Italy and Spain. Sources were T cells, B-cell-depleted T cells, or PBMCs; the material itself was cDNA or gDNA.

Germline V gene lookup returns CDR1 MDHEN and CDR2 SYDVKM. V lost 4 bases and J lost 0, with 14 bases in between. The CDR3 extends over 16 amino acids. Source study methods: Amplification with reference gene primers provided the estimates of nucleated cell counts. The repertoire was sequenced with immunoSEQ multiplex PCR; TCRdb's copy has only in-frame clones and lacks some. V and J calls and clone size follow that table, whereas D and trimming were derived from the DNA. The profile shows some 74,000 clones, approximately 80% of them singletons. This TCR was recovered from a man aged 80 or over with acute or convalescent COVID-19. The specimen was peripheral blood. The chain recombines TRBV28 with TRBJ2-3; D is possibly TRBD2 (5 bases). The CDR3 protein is CASSSPADSSTDTQYF. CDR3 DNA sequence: TGTGCCAGCAGTTCGCCGGCGGACTCTAGCACAGATACGCAGTATTTT. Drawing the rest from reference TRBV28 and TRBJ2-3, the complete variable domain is DVKVTQSSRYLVKRTGEKVFLECVQDMDHENMFWYRQDPGLGLRLIYFSYDVKMKEKGDIPEGYSVSREKKERFSLILESASTNQTSMYLCASSSPADSSTDTQYFGPGTRLTVL.